The table lists the clone carrying this T cell receptor beta chain with many counts. CDR3 length: 14 residues. Trimming removed 3 bases at V and 1 base at J, with 9 bases between. The data were obtained in a study of neurological immune-mediated disorders. cDNA synthesis was performed by 5'RACE with 10-nucleotide random UMIs. In TCRdb, the 5' RACE reads were re-called with MiXCR into one record per CDR3 protein. The table includes approximately 37,000 distinct CDR3 sequences, 12% to 15% detected once. The chain carries TRBV12-3 or TRBV12-4 and TRBJ1-1; D unresolved. The sequencing sample was made of PBMCs. The sequence was obtained from a woman in her fifties or sixties with HTLV-1-associated myelopathy (HAM/TSP). The CDR3 region has the DNA TGTGCCAGCAGTTTTCGGGAGGAGAACACTGAAGCTTTCTTT. Encoded protein: CASSFREENTEAFF.